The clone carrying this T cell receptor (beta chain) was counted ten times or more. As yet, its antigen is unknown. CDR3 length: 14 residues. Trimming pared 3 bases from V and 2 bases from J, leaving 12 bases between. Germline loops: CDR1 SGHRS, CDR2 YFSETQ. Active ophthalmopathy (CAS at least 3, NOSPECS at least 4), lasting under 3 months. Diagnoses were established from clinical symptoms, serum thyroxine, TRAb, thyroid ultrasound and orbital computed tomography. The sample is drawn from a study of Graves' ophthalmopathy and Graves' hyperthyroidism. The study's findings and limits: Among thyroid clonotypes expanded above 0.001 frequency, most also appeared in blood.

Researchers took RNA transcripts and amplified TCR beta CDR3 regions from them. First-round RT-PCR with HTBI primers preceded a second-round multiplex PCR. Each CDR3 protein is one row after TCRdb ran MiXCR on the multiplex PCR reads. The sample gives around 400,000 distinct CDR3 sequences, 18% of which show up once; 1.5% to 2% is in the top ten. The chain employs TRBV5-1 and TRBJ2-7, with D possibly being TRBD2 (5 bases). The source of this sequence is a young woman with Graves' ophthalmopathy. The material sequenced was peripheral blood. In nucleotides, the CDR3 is TGCGCCAGCAGCTCGCCTAGCAATCCCTACGAGCAGTACTTC. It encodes CASSSPSNPYEQYF.